This note documents a single TCR beta chain sequence. Recruits, aged roughly 18 to 89 years, lived in under 25 US areas. Cohorts were based on clinical histories the participants reported. The data derive from a study of blood T cell repertoires in COVID-19. Looking at the study overall: There were acute and convalescent COVID-19 samples, and they came from the United States, Italy and Spain.

V was shortened by 6 bases and J by 3 bases, with 13 bases between the two germline ends. The CDR3 extends over 13 amino acids. Looked up from germline, CDR1 is SGHRS and CDR2 is YFSETQ. In the authors' workflow: The assay estimated nucleated cells by amplifying reference gene primers. The assay was immunoSEQ multiplex PCR, and TCRdb's table has in-frame clones only and misses some. V, J and clone size are taken as reported in that table, and D and trimming were inferred from the DNA itself. Of approximately 170,000 clones listed, approximately 82% are singletons. This TCR came from a woman aged 50 to 60 in a cohort exposed to, infected with or recovered from COVID-19 (not recorded which). Material for sequencing was PBMCs or T cells enriched from blood (not recorded which). The genes are TRBV5-1 and TRBJ2-7; weak D call: TRBD2 (6 bases). The CDR3 loop is CASNPGRGYEQYF. The CDR3 nucleotides are TGCGCCAGCAACCCCGGGCGGGGCTACGAGCAGTACTTC. Combining the CDR3 with reference TRBV5-1 and TRBJ2-7 gives the whole variable domain KAGVTQTPRYLIKTRGQQVTLSCSPISGHRSVSWYQQTPGQGLQFLFEYFSETQRNKGNFPGRFSGRQFSNSRSEMNVSTLELGDSALYLCASNPGRGYEQYFGPGTRLTVT.